This T cell receptor (beta chain) was recorded in a study of blood T cell repertoires in COVID-19. Seattle cases were enrolled at active infection and followed longitudinally. Measured with immunoSEQ multiplex PCR; TCRdb has only the in-frame clones, and not every one. The data hold about 160,000 clones, with around 83% observed a single time. The CDR3 runs 15 residues. J was trimmed by 10 bases and V by 6 bases; bases with no gene match: 9. The germline gives CDR1 MDHEN, CDR2 SYDVKM. This clone was detected only a few times. V usage is TRBV28 and J usage is TRBJ1-6, with 10 bases lining up with TRBD1. Sequences were obtained from peripheral blood. The receptor was derived from a woman between 45 and 60 years old with COVID-19, enrolled during active disease. CDR3 DNA sequence: TGTGCCAGCAGCCCCGGGACAGGGGCGAACTCACCCCTCCACTTT. Translated: CASSPGTGANSPLHF.